This is a list of T cell receptor beta chains from one sample in a study of OX40 agonist ivuxolimab in advanced cancers. The protocol was immunoSEQ multiplex PCR, while the TCRdb copy is restricted to in-frame clones and leaves out a portion. The repertoire holds some 71,000 clones, with 84% as singletons. Sequencing used CD4+ or CD8+ T cells sorted from blood, obtained in a trial of the OX40 agonist ivuxolimab. The receptors stem from an adult with an advanced solid tumor such as melanoma, head and neck, liver or kidney cancer. CDR3s include the opening cysteine and the closing phenylalanine or tryptophan. Each record gives: CDR3 DNA, CDR3 protein, V gene, clone size, CDR3 length, D gene, J gene. The D gene is left open where the match is weak. Size tells how often a clone was seen (once, few, many) or the class of an expanded clone, and some rows leave it out.

TGTGCCAGCAGCTTTCAGGGTTTGGGCGATACGCAGTATTTT,CASSFQGLGDTQYF,TRBV5-8,NA,14,NA,TRBJ2-3
TGTGCCAGCAGTGAGGACGCCATTGGAAACAGGGCCGGGGCCAACGTCCTGACTTTC,CASSEDAIGNRAGANVLTF,TRBV6-1,NA,19,NA,TRBJ2-6
TGTGCCATCAGTGGGACTAGCGGGAGGAATGAGCAGTTCTTC,CAISGTSGRNEQFF,TRBV10-3,NA,14,TRBD2,TRBJ2-1
TGTGCCAGCAGCTTAGGAGGGAACAGGAATGAAAAACTGTTTTTT,CASSLGGNRNEKLFF,TRBV11-2,NA,15,NA,TRBJ1-4
TGTGCCAGCAGTCCTCTAAAGACTAGCGGGGGAGAGACCCAGTACTTC,CASSPLKTSGGETQYF,TRBV27,NA,16,TRBD2,TRBJ2-5
TGTGCCAGCAAGACGGGACAGTACACTGAAGCTTTCTTT,CASKTGQYTEAFF,TRBV6-5,NA,13,TRBD1,TRBJ1-1
TGTGCCAGCAGCCCCATTACAGGGGGAACCGAAGCTTTCTTT,CASSPITGGTEAFF,TRBV7-2,NA,14,TRBD1,TRBJ1-1
TGTGCCTGGAATTGGCCCACAGGGGGCAAGTATAATTCACCCCTCCACTTT,CAWNWPTGGKYNSPLHF,TRBV30,NA,17,TRBD1,TRBJ1-6
TGTGCCAGCAGCTTGGCCGGGACAGGGAAAGCTTTCTTT,CASSLAGTGKAFF,TRBV5-8,NA,13,TRBD1,TRBJ1-1
TGCAGCGTTCAAGGGGGCTCTGGGGCCAACGTCCTGACTTTC,CSVQGGSGANVLTF,TRBV29-1,NA,14,NA,TRBJ2-6
TGTGCCAGCTGCGGGGGGCCGGGGACTGATGAGCAGTTCTTC,CASCGGPGTDEQFF,TRBV28,NA,14,TRBD2,TRBJ2-1
TGTGCCAGCAGTCCGGGGGACGCTGAAAAACTGTTTTTT,CASSPGDAEKLFF,TRBV6-1,NA,13,NA,TRBJ1-4
TGTGCCAGCAGCGTACTCTGGAGAAGCACAGATACGCAGTATTTT,CASSVLWRSTDTQYF,TRBV9,once,15,NA,TRBJ2-3
TGTGCCAGCAAAACACAGGGAATGGGCACAGATACGCAGTATTTT,CASKTQGMGTDTQYF,TRBV6-1,NA,15,NA,TRBJ2-3
TGTGCCAGCAGCTTGGACGGAGCCTCCTACGAGCAGTACTTC,CASSLDGASYEQYF,TRBV6-5,NA,14,NA,TRBJ2-7
TGTGCCAGCTCCCGTAACTACGAGCAGTACTTC,CASSRNYEQYF,TRBV18,NA,11,NA,TRBJ2-7
TGTGCCAGCAGTTTATCTCTTGACAGGGGCTATGGCTACACCTTC,CASSLSLDRGYGYTF,TRBV28,NA,15,TRBD1,TRBJ1-2
TGCGCCAGCAAGGGACTAGTCGATACCGGGGAGCTGTTTTTT,CASKGLVDTGELFF,TRBV5-1,NA,14,TRBD2,TRBJ2-2
TGCGCCAGCAGCGACGGGGAGGTTTTGATCTACGAGCAGTACTTC,CASSDGEVLIYEQYF,TRBV5-1,once,15,NA,TRBJ2-7
TGTGCCTGGAGTCTGGACTCGACTGAAGCTTTCTTT,CAWSLDSTEAFF,TRBV30,NA,12,NA,TRBJ1-1
TGTGCCAGTAGTATGTTGGGGGATCAGCCCCAGCATTTT,CASSMLGDQPQHF,TRBV19,NA,13,NA,TRBJ1-5
TGCGCCAGCAGCTCGTCCGGGACGGCGAGCTCCTACGAGCAGTACTTC,CASSSSGTASSYEQYF,TRBV5-1,NA,16,NA,TRBJ2-7
TGTGCCAGCAGCCCTGGCCCCAGGACAGGCCTTCGTGAGCAGTTCTTC,CASSPGPRTGLREQFF,TRBV7-3,NA,16,TRBD1,TRBJ2-1
TGTGCCAGCAGCCTAGCCTACGAGCAGTACTTC,CASSLAYEQYF,TRBV14,few,11,NA,TRBJ2-7
TGCGCCAGCAGCCTCGGATGGGGCACTGGGGCCAACGTCCTGACTTTC,CASSLGWGTGANVLTF,TRBV4-1,NA,16,NA,TRBJ2-6
TGTGCCAGCTCACCGGGGGTCGGCGCTTTCTTT,CASSPGVGAFF,TRBV18,NA,11,NA,TRBJ1-1
TGTGCCAGCTCAATCCCGGCGGGCACCACAGATACGCAGTATTTT,CASSIPAGTTDTQYF,TRBV6-6,NA,15,NA,TRBJ2-3
TGTGCCAGCAGCCAGACGTCGAAGCGATCACCCCTCCACTTT,CASSQTSKRSPLHF,TRBV11-2,NA,14,NA,TRBJ1-6
TGTGCCAGCAGTGGGAGGCCGGAAAATGAAAAACTGTTTTTT,CASSGRPENEKLFF,TRBV25-1,NA,14,NA,TRBJ1-4
TGTGCCAGCAGTGAATTCAACAGGGGGCCAACCTCCTACGAGCAGTACTTC,CASSEFNRGPTSYEQYF,TRBV6-1,once,17,TRBD1,TRBJ2-7
TGTGCCAGCAGCCCCCTGACAGAGAGCTCCTACAATGAGCAGTTCTTC,CASSPLTESSYNEQFF,TRBV5-6,NA,16,NA,TRBJ2-1
TGTGCCAGCCAGGGGGCAGGGAGGCTGAACACTGAAGCTTTCTTT,CASQGAGRLNTEAFF,TRBV11-2,NA,15,TRBD1,TRBJ1-1
TGCAGTGCTAGGGACAGCTACGAGCAGTACTTC,CSARDSYEQYF,TRBV20-1,NA,11,NA,TRBJ2-7
TGCGCCAGCAGCTTGGGGACAGGGGTGGTCAATGAGCAGTTCTTC,CASSLGTGVVNEQFF,TRBV5-1,NA,15,TRBD1,TRBJ2-1
TGTGCCAGCAGCTTCGACATGACTAACTATGGCTACACCTTC,CASSFDMTNYGYTF,TRBV7-2,NA,14,NA,TRBJ1-2
TGTGCCAGCAGCTTAGAAATGGGGGGGCATGGCTACACCTTC,CASSLEMGGHGYTF,TRBV7-9,NA,14,NA,TRBJ1-2
TGTGCCAGCAGCTTGCAGACAGGAGGGGACACCTTC,CASSLQTGGDTF,TRBV5-6,NA,12,NA,TRBJ1-2
TGTGCCAGCAGCGTAGTCGGCTCCGGTACGCAGTATTTT,CASSVVGSGTQYF,TRBV9,once,13,NA,TRBJ2-3
TGTGCCAGCTCAGAAACAGGGGCCAAGGGTACGCAGTATTTT,CASSETGAKGTQYF,TRBV6-5,NA,14,TRBD1,TRBJ2-3
TGCGCCAGCAGCTTGGGTAGCGGTGTAACCGGGGAGCTGTTTTTT,CASSLGSGVTGELFF,TRBV5-1,NA,15,NA,TRBJ2-2
TGTGCCAGCAGTTTATCCCTCTCCCCCCCCAGAGAAGCTTTCTTT,CASSLSLSPPREAFF,TRBV28,few,15,NA,TRBJ1-1
TGTGCCAGCAGCTCTAGCGGACCTAGCACAGATACGCAGTATTTT,CASSSSGPSTDTQYF,TRBV11-3,NA,15,TRBD2,TRBJ2-3
TGTGCCAGCAGCCCTCGTGACGAGCAGTACTTC,CASSPRDEQYF,TRBV5-5,NA,11,NA,TRBJ2-7
TGCGCCAGCGCCCCGGGGTCGGCCGGGGAGCTGTTTTTT,CASAPGSAGELFF,TRBV5-1,NA,13,NA,TRBJ2-2
TGTGCCAGTAGTATACAGAGGGTTGGCAATCAGCCCCAGCATTTT,CASSIQRVGNQPQHF,TRBV19,NA,15,NA,TRBJ1-5